These 25 T cell receptor beta chains originate from one sample sequenced in a study of preoperative IRX-2 immunotherapy in early breast cancer. Sample treatment: preoperative locoregional IRX-2 cytokine immunotherapy. Clones were read by immunoSEQ multiplex PCR, and TCRdb kept only the in-frame ones, dropping some. Among 24,000 or so clones, just under 80% were seen once, and the ten largest hold 2% to 2.5%. Source: lymph node tissue, taken before IRX-2 immunotherapy. These receptors were taken from a human donor with breast cancer.

The chain has TRBV28 and TRBJ1-2; D remains ambiguous. The germline gives CDR1 MDHEN, CDR2 SYDVKM. V lost 9 bases to trimming and J lost 3 bases, with 11 bases between them. The CDR3 runs to 12 residues. The chain's CDR3 is CASYRQYYGYTF. DNA for the CDR3: TGTGCCAGTTATAGGCAATACTATGGCTACACCTTC.

This clone was counted a few times. In nucleotides, the CDR3 is TGTGCCATCAGCCCGGGACAGGGAGGCTCTGGGGCCAACGTCCTGACTTTC. It encodes CAISPGQGGSGANVLTF. This sequence joins TRBV6-8 and TRBJ2-6, with 9 positions matching TRBD1. This CDR3 region has 17 residues. Germline CDR1 and CDR2: MNHGY and SAAAGT. Trimming cost V 10 bases and J 0 bases; bases outside gene matches: 10.

The rearrangement uses TRBV19 and TRBJ2-2; D unresolved. This CDR3 has 12 residues. Germline-derived CDR1 and CDR2 are LNHDA and SQIVND (reference sequence). Trimming stripped 6 bases from V and 2 bases from J, with 4 bases between. The CDR3 spells CASSPNTGELFF. CDR3 bases: TGTGCCAGTAGCCCAAACACCGGGGAGCTGTTTTTT.

The chain uses TRBV1 and TRBJ1-4. TRBV1 is described as a pseudogene. CDR3 length equals 16 residues. CDR3 residues: CASSQDGGATNEKLFF. For the CDR3, the DNA is TGCGCCAGCAGCCAAGATGGAGGGGCAACTAATGAAAAACTGTTTTTT.

There are a few counts of this clone. The rearrangement links TRBV15 to TRBJ1-5; tentatively, D is TRBD1 (5 bases). Trimming took off 2 bases at V and 2 bases at J, with 19 bases between the two ends. The CDR3 runs 18 residues. The germline V gene encodes CDR1 LNHNV and CDR2 YYDKDF (reference sequence). CDR3 residues: CATSRTRAGPGGNQPQHF. CDR3 in DNA: TGTGCCACCAGCAGAACTAGGGCGGGGCCCGGGGGCAATCAGCCCCAGCATTTT.

The V call is TRBV5-1, the J call TRBJ1-2; no firm D call. Germline loops: CDR1 SGHRS, CDR2 YFSETQ. Trimming shortened V by 0 bases and J by 2 bases, and 8 bases separated the two germline ends. This CDR3 spans 14 amino acids. This chain's CDR3 is CASSLDGGNYGYTF. DNA for the CDR3: TGCGCCAGCAGCTTGGATGGTGGGAACTATGGCTACACCTTC. Looking up the rest from reference TRBV5-1 and TRBJ1-2 gives the full variable domain: KAGVTQTPRYLIKTRGQQVTLSCSPISGHRSVSWYQQTPGQGLQFLFEYFSETQRNKGNFPGRFSGRQFSNSRSEMNVSTLELGDSALYLCASSLDGGNYGYTFGSGTRLTVV.

A few counts support this clone. The V and J genes are TRBV6-8 and TRBJ2-5; possible D gene TRBD1, 6 bases. The germline CDR1 and CDR2 sequences are MNHGY and SAAAGT. The germline V and J ends were trimmed by 4 bases and 7 bases, with 19 bases remaining between them. There are 15 residues in the CDR3. CDR3 amino acids: CASSSSRRQAVTQYF. In nucleotides, the CDR3 is TGTGCCAGCAGTTCGTCCCGTCGACAGGCCGTGACCCAGTACTTC.

The chain recombines TRBV7-1 with TRBJ2-3; D could derive from TRBD1 or TRBD2 (5 bases each). TRBV7-1 falls under the ORF class, with uncertain function. The CDR3 is 15 residues long. Trimming shortened V by 5 bases and J by 5 bases, and 17 bases separated the two germline ends. CDR3 residues: CASSHQAAGQDTQYF. DNA of the CDR3: TGTGCCAGCAGCCACCAAGCGGCAGGGCAAGATACGCAGTATTTT.

The chain combines TRBV11-3 with TRBJ2-7; 7 bases are a match to TRBD2. Germline loops: CDR1 SGHNT, CDR2 YENEEA. V gave up 5 bases and J gave up 3 bases; unmatched junction bases: 10. CDR3 length: 15 residues. This CDR3 reads CASSPRGGEVYEQYF. CDR3 in DNA: TGTGCCAGCAGCCCCCGGGGAGGGGAAGTCTACGAGCAGTACTTC.

This chain joins TRBV18 and TRBJ2-1; 7 positions match TRBD2. The V and J ends lost 3 bases and 15 bases, in that order; junction bases with no gene match: 8. The V gene's germline CDR1 is KGHSH and CDR2 LQKENI. The CDR3 runs to 12 residues. The chain's CDR3 is CASSPREESPFF. CDR3 DNA: TGTGCCAGCTCACCCCGGGAGGAAAGTCCGTTCTTC.

The gene calls are TRBV6-8 and TRBJ2-2; no definite D call. Germline CDR1 is MNHGY and CDR2 is SAAAGT. This CDR3 is 12 amino acids long. V lost 2 bases, J lost 6 bases, and 4 bases lay in between. The CDR3 DNA reads TGTGCCAGCAGTTACCCCCCCGGGGAGCTGTTTTTT. Translated, it gives CASSYPPGELFF.

The chain employs TRBV15 and TRBJ1-4, with D possibly TRBD1 on 5 matching bases. Germline assignment: CDR1 LNHNV and CDR2 YYDKDF (reference sequence). This CDR3 has 15 amino acids. The germline V and J ends were trimmed by 2 bases and 2 bases, with 9 bases remaining between them. CDR3 sequence reads: CATSRQGATNEKLFF. The CDR3 bases are TGTGCCACCAGCAGACAGGGAGCGACTAATGAAAAACTGTTTTTT. The whole variable domain, remainder taken from reference TRBV15 and TRBJ1-4, is DAMVIQNPRYQVTQFGKPVTLSCSQTLNHNVMYWYQQKSSQAPKLLFHYYDKDFNNEADTPDNFQSRRPNTSFCFLDIRSPGLGDTAMYLCATSRQGATNEKLFFGSGTQLSVL.

This clone showed up just a few times. CDR3: CASTRGGTYGYTF. The CDR3 bases are TGTGCCAGCACCCGGGGGGGTACCTATGGCTACACCTTC. The chain combines TRBV6-8 with TRBJ1-2; possibly TRBD1 for D (5 bases). V lost 7 bases to trimming and J lost 4 bases, with 13 bases between them. The CDR3 is 13 residues long. Germline assignment: CDR1 MNHGY and CDR2 SAAAGT.

This clone was recorded only once. The V and J genes are TRBV6-8 and TRBJ1-3, with D unresolved. This CDR3 is built from 15 residues. The germline V gene has CDR1 MNHGY and CDR2 SAAAGT. The germline V and J ends were trimmed by 5 bases and 0 bases, with 11 bases remaining between them. CDR3 loop: CASSHHAVSGNTIYF. CDR3 DNA: TGTGCCAGCAGTCACCATGCAGTCTCTGGAAACACCATATATTTT.

V and J are TRBV25-1 and TRBJ1-1; D is undetermined. V lost 2 bases and J lost 3, with 7 bases in between. The CDR3 sequence is 13 residues long. CDR1 is MGHDK, CDR2 SYGVNS, per germline. CDR3: CASSEDLDTEAFF. The CDR3 DNA reads TGTGCCAGCAGTGAAGATCTGGACACTGAAGCTTTCTTT. Full variable domain (outside the CDR3, taken from reference TRBV25-1 and TRBJ1-1): EADIYQTPRYLVIGTGKKITLECSQTMGHDKMYWYQQDPGMELHLIHYSYGVNSTEKGDLSSESTVSRIRTEHFPLTLESARPSHTSQYLCASSEDLDTEAFFGQGTRLTVV.

The CDR3 region has the DNA TGTGCCAGCAGCGGGCGGTTGAACACTGAAGCTTTCTTT. The encoded protein is CASSGRLNTEAFF. This chain uses TRBV7-1 with TRBJ1-1; no firm D call. TRBV7-1 is flagged as an ORF with uncertain function. The CDR3 contains 13 residues. V was clipped by 5 bases and J by 0 bases, with 7 bases between them.

The rearrangement links TRBV29-1 to TRBJ1-1, with D maybe TRBD1 (6 bases). Germline V CDR1 and CDR2: SQVTM, ANQGSEA. Trimming pared 4 bases from V and 5 bases from J, leaving 20 bases between. This CDR3 is 15 amino acids long. The CDR3 nucleotides are TGCAGCGTTGGGGGACCCGGGACATCGGGTACTGAAGCTTTCTTT. It codes for CSVGGPGTSGTEAFF.

The chain uses TRBV29-1 and TRBJ2-7; D is possibly TRBD1 or TRBD2 (5 bases each). The CDR3 is made up of 14 amino acids. Germline lookup yields CDR1 SQVTM and CDR2 ANQGSEA. V dropped 1 base and J dropped 1 base, with 11 bases sitting between them. The CDR3 nucleotides read TGCAGCGTTGAAGGGGTTGGGGGTTCCTACGAGCAGTACTTC. This translates into CSVEGVGGSYEQYF.

The chain has TRBV11-3 and TRBJ1-2; D is unclear. V dropped 3 bases and J dropped 0 bases, with 11 bases sitting between them. The length of the CDR3 is 15 residues. Germline V CDR1 and CDR2: SGHNT, YENEEA. CDR3 sequence: CASSFASAANYGYTF. DNA for the CDR3: TGTGCCAGCAGCTTTGCGTCGGCTGCTAACTATGGCTACACCTTC.

The V and J genes are TRBV6-8 and TRBJ2-3; perhaps TRBD1 as D (5 bases). This CDR3 is 12 amino acids long. Trimming left V 6 bases short and J 4 bases short, with 8 bases between. Germline V CDR1 and CDR2: MNHGY, SAAAGT. The CDR3: CASRQGADTQYF. The CDR3 DNA sequence: TGTGCCAGCAGGCAGGGTGCAGATACGCAGTATTTT.

DNA of the CDR3: TGTGCCAGCAGCCCTCGCCGAGGGGGACAGGGGAATCAGCCCCAGCATTTT. It specifies CASSPRRGGQGNQPQHF. The chain links TRBV11-3 to TRBJ1-5; TRBD1 matches 10 bases. Germline CDR1 reads SGHNT; CDR2 reads YENEEA. CDR3 length equals 17 residues. With V trimmed by 5 bases and J by 4 bases, 11 bases remained unmatched. Drawing the rest from reference TRBV11-3 and TRBJ1-5, the complete variable domain is EAGVVQSPRYKIIEKKQPVAFWCNPISGHNTLYWYLQNLGQGPELLIRYENEEAVDDSQLPKDRFSAERLKGVDSTLKIQPAELGDSAVYLCASSPRRGGQGNQPQHFGDGTRLSIL.

The rearrangement joins TRBV11-3 to TRBJ1-1, with 12 nucleotides matching TRBD1. CDR1 and CDR2 (germline): SGHNT, YENEEA. CDR3 length equals 15 residues. V gave up 3 bases and J gave up 7 bases; unmatched junction bases: 6. In nucleotides, the CDR3 is TGTGCCAGCAGCTTGGGACAGGGGGCGGATATTGAAGCTTTCTTT. Amino acid sequence: CASSLGQGADIEAFF.

The chain is built from TRBV18 and TRBJ1-4; D gene uncertain. V was trimmed by 6 bases and J by 0 bases, leaving 11 bases between them. The CDR3 runs to 15 residues. From germline, CDR1 is KGHSH and CDR2 LQKENI. The CDR3 is CASSRIQATNEKLFF. The CDR3 region has the DNA TGTGCCAGCTCCCGGATACAAGCAACTAATGAAAAACTGTTTTTT.

The chain combines TRBV28 with TRBJ1-1; D is possibly TRBD1 (5 bases). From germline, CDR1 is MDHEN and CDR2 SYDVKM. This CDR3 region has 13 residues. With 8 bases removed from V and 5 bases from J, the gap between germline ends came to 15 bases. CDR3 loop: CASGRGKRTEAFF. In DNA, the CDR3 is TGTGCCAGCGGGAGGGGAAAGAGAACTGAAGCTTTCTTT.

A few counts support this clone. The J gene is TRBJ1-2, the V gene TRBV1. TRBV1 is shown as a pseudogene. The CDR3 is 16 residues long. In nucleotides, the CDR3 is TGCGCCAGCAGCCAAGGGGGAAGACTGGACAACTATGGCTACACCTTC. This encodes CASSQGGRLDNYGYTF.